This passage covers 27 T cell receptor beta chains from one sample sequenced in a study of shared clonotypes between healthy human individuals. Only in-frame clones appear in the TCRdb table, and some are missing; sequencing was by immunoSEQ multiplex PCR. The data contain fewer than 2.5 million clones, approximately 94% of them singletons. Material for sequencing was naive CD4+ T cells from PBMCs. The subset here: CD45RA+ positively selected. Receptors originate from a man younger than 35 in good health. Some clones in this sample may be carry-over from other donors' samples.

This chain joins TRBV7-9 and TRBJ2-7; no reliable D call. CDR1 is SEHNR and CDR2 is FQNEAQ in the germline V gene (reference sequence). The V end was cut by 1 base, the J end by 9 bases, with 10 bases between. The CDR3 is 12 amino acids. The CDR3: CASSLDSNGQYF. As DNA, the CDR3 is TGTGCCAGCAGCTTAGACTCCAACGGGCAGTACTTC.

The J gene is TRBJ2-7, the V gene TRBV28; no firm D call. Germline CDR1 is MDHEN and CDR2 is SYDVKM. Trimming took 7 bases from V and 2 from J, leaving 15 bases between them. The CDR3 loop spans 14 amino acids. As DNA, the CDR3 is TGTGCCAGCACTCCTTCCCCATCCCCCTACGAGCAGTACTTC. Its protein is CASTPSPSPYEQYF.

The genes are TRBV27 and TRBJ1-5, with 8 bases matching TRBD1. Germline values: CDR1 MNHEY, CDR2 SMNVEV (reference sequence). The CDR3 loop spans 14 amino acids. V was clipped by 3 bases and J by 6 bases; unmatched bases: 4. CDR3: CASSFRGQAQPQHF. DNA of the CDR3: TGTGCCAGCAGTTTCAGGGGGCAGGCTCAGCCCCAGCATTTT.

The chain carries TRBV18 and TRBJ1-3, with D hard to call. Germline V gene sequence: CDR1 KGHSH, CDR2 LQKENI. The V end lost 4 bases, the J end lost 0 bases, and 13 bases lay between the germline ends. This CDR3 region has 16 residues. This CDR3 is CASSRGAVSSGNTIYF. In nucleotides, the CDR3 is TGTGCCAGCTCACGGGGAGCGGTGAGCTCTGGAAACACCATATATTTT.

The V call is TRBV28, the J call TRBJ2-3, with a weak D call TRBD2 (7 bases). This CDR3 spans 19 amino acids. Germline V lookup: CDR1 MDHEN, CDR2 SYDVKM. Between the trimmed V and J ends, which lost 8 bases and 2 bases, there was a span of 29 bases. The chain's CDR3 is CASHRRSQGGGGPTDTQYF. The CDR3 nucleotides are TGTGCCAGCCACCGGAGGTCACAGGGAGGGGGAGGGCCCACAGATACGCAGTATTTT. The entire variable domain, with the rest obtained from reference TRBV28 and TRBJ2-3, is as follows: DVKVTQSSRYLVKRTGEKVFLECVQDMDHENMFWYRQDPGLGLRLIYFSYDVKMKEKGDIPEGYSVSREKKERFSLILESASTNQTSMYLCASHRRSQGGGGPTDTQYFGPGTRLTVL.

This chain connects TRBV5-4 to TRBJ2-1, with D perhaps matching TRBD2 (6 bases). CDR1 and CDR2 (germline): SGHNT, YYREEE (reference sequence). The CDR3 spans 18 residues. The V end was cut by 4 bases, the J end by 0 bases, with 20 bases between. CDR3 region: CASSPLRDSGSSYNEQFF. CDR3 bases: TGTGCCAGCAGCCCTCTGAGAGATAGCGGAAGCTCCTACAATGAGCAGTTCTTC.

The chain recombines TRBV27 with TRBJ2-5, with TRBD2 identical over 10 bases. The CDR3 loop spans 16 amino acids. Germline CDR1 MNHEY, CDR2 SMNVEV (reference sequence). The junction had 8 bases not matched to a gene; V was cut back by 6 bases and J by 1 base. The CDR3 region has the DNA TGTGCCAGCAGGGGACTAGCGTTAAAGACCCAAGAGACCCAGTACTTC. Protein sequence: CASRGLALKTQETQYF.

In its sample, this clone was seen once. This chain joins TRBV28 and TRBJ1-2, with D possibly being TRBD1 (6 bases). V gave up 6 bases and J gave up 6 bases, with 11 bases separating them. Germline loops: CDR1 MDHEN, CDR2 SYDVKM. This CDR3 comprises 12 residues. This CDR3 is CASSTGIHGYTF. CDR3 in DNA: TGTGCCAGCAGCACAGGGATCCATGGCTACACCTTC.

The V call is TRBV11-2, the J call TRBJ1-2; D is perhaps TRBD1 (5 bases). From germline, CDR1 is SGHAT and CDR2 FQNNGV. Trimming left V 3 bases short and J 4 bases short, with 21 bases between. CDR3 size: 17 residues. The DNA for the CDR3 is TGTGCCAGCAGCTTGAGGGGTCGCGACTACTTCGGCTATGGCTACACCTTC. This codes for CASSLRGRDYFGYGYTF.

This chain uses TRBV11-2 with TRBJ2-2, with 10 nucleotides matching TRBD1. V lost 3 bases and J lost 6; bases outside the gene matches: 4. CDR3 size: 15 residues. CDR1 SGHAT and CDR2 FQNNGV come from the germline V gene. CDR3 protein: CASSFDRGRAGELFF. The CDR3 coding sequence is TGTGCCAGCAGCTTCGACAGGGGGCGGGCCGGGGAGCTGTTTTTT.

As for this clone: This CDR3 is also generated by other DNA sequences in the sample. This chain uses TRBV30 with TRBJ2-5, with a possible D match to TRBD2 (6 bases). The CDR3 loop spans 12 amino acids. Trimming stripped 4 bases from V and 5 bases from J, with 11 bases between. The germline CDR1 and CDR2 sequences are GTSNPN and SVGIG (reference sequence). Here the CDR3 reads CAWTPGGETQYF. The CDR3 nucleotides read TGTGCCTGGACCCCTGGAGGGGAGACCCAGTACTTC.

J is TRBJ2-7 and V is TRBV6-1, with TRBD2 matching over 7 bases. The CDR3 is made up of 11 amino acids. CDR1 is MNHNS, CDR2 SASEGT, per germline. V gave up 5 bases and J gave up 11 bases; unmatched junction bases: 6. CDR3: CASSYGREEYF. The CDR3 coding sequence is TGTGCCAGCAGTTACGGCCGGGAGGAGTACTTC.

This sequence joins TRBV5-1 and TRBJ2-1; 8 bases align to TRBD2. V lost 3 bases, J lost 8 bases, and 10 bases stayed unmatched. CDR1 is SGHRS, CDR2 YFSETQ, per germline. The CDR3 totals 15 residues. CDR3 residues: CASSYEGSGNYEQFF. The CDR3 DNA is TGCGCCAGCAGCTATGAGGGTAGCGGGAACTATGAGCAGTTCTTC.

This rearrangement joins TRBV5-6 to TRBJ2-4; TRBD2 matches 9 bases. V lost 1 base, J lost 3 bases, and 2 bases stayed unmatched. Germline V CDR1 and CDR2: SGHDT, YYEEEE. The CDR3 length is 15 residues. The CDR3 DNA reads as TGTGCCAGCAGCTTGCTACTAGCGGGCAAAAACATTCAGTACTTC. Translation: CASSLLLAGKNIQYF.

The J gene is TRBJ2-1, the V gene TRBV5-1; 7 nucleotides line up with TRBD1. Germline-derived CDR1 and CDR2 are SGHRS and YFSETQ. The CDR3 runs 16 residues. V lost 3 bases, J lost 4 bases, and 10 bases stayed unmatched. The CDR3 DNA reads TGCGCCAGCAGCTCGTACCGGGACAGCACTTACAATGAGCAGTTCTTC. This translates into CASSSYRDSTYNEQFF.

CDR3 sequence (DNA): TGTGCCAGCAGTTCCGGCGGCAGCCCCCAGCATTTT. It codes for CASSSGGSPQHF. The chain employs TRBV27 and TRBJ1-5; D unclear. The CDR3 covers 12 residues. V lost 4 bases and J 10 bases, leaving 11 bases between the germline ends. Germline V gene lookup returns CDR1 MNHEY and CDR2 SMNVEV (reference sequence).

This sequence joins TRBV6-1 and TRBJ2-3; TRBD2 agrees at 8 bases. CDR3 length: 13 residues. After removal of 4 bases from V and 8 bases from J, the junction contained 5 bases not matched to a gene. CDR1 and CDR2 from the germline V gene are MNHNS and SASEGT. CDR3 nucleotide sequence: TGTGCCAGCAGTGTAGCGGGATTGAGTACGCAGTATTTT. Encoded protein: CASSVAGLSTQYF.

The CDR3 DNA sequence: TGTGCCAGCAGCTCCTGGACAGGGTCGGAGTACTTC. This gives the protein CASSSWTGSEYF. The J gene is TRBJ2-7, the V gene TRBV11-2, with TRBD1 matching over 8 bases. This CDR3 is built from 12 residues. The J segment lost 11 bases and the V segment lost 4 bases, leaving 7 bases of the junction unmatched. Germline CDR1 is SGHAT and CDR2 is FQNNGV.

V usage is TRBV7-3 and J usage is TRBJ2-2; 10 bases map to TRBD2. CDR3 length: 16 amino acids. The junction had 5 bases not matched to a gene; V was cut back by 4 bases and J by 3 bases. CDR1 and CDR2 from the germline V gene are SGHTA and FQGTGA. CDR3 protein: CASSSLAGEDTGELFF. CDR3 in DNA: TGTGCCAGCAGCTCCCTAGCGGGAGAGGACACCGGGGAGCTGTTTTTT. Full variable domain (outside the CDR3, taken from reference TRBV7-3 and TRBJ2-2): GAGVSQTPSNKVTEKGKYVELRCDPISGHTALYWYRQSLGQGPEFLIYFQGTGAADDSGLPNDRFFAVRPEGSVSTLKIQRTERGDSAVYLCASSSLAGEDTGELFFGEGSRLTVL.

The CDR3 coding sequence is TGTGCCAGCAGCAAAGAGTCGACAGGGGGTTGGGTTGGCTACACCTTC. Translation: CASSKESTGGWVGYTF. The chain uses TRBV21-1 and TRBJ1-2; TRBD1 is the table's D call, not checked against the DNA. TRBV21-1 is shown as a pseudogene. This CDR3 is 16 amino acids long.

This clone was seen just once. The rearrangement joins TRBV13 to TRBJ2-7; weak D call: TRBD1 (6 bases). V lost 0 bases and J 2 bases, leaving 11 bases between the germline ends. The V gene's germline CDR1 is PRHDT and CDR2 FYEKMQ (reference sequence). The CDR3 sequence is 15 residues long. CDR3 loop: CASSLGTGNTYEQYF. The CDR3 DNA follows: TGTGCCAGCAGCTTAGGGACAGGCAACACCTACGAGCAGTACTTC.

The chain couples TRBV5-4 to TRBJ2-3; possible D gene TRBD2, 6 bases. The CDR3 is made up of 16 amino acids. V lost 1 base and J lost 3, with 15 bases in between. The germline gives CDR1 SGHNT, CDR2 YYREEE (reference sequence). The CDR3 nucleotides are TGTGCCAGCAGCTTGAAGCTCCCACGGGGGACAGATACGCAGTATTTT. It codes for CASSLKLPRGTDTQYF.

This clone has a single count. The V call is TRBV30, the J call TRBJ1-1; D uncertain. Between the trimmed V and J ends, which lost 6 bases and 2 bases, there was a span of 10 bases. There are 12 residues in the CDR3. The germline gives CDR1 GTSNPN, CDR2 SVGIG (reference sequence). CDR3 loop: CACGRFNTEAFF. As DNA, the CDR3 is TGTGCCTGCGGCAGATTCAACACTGAAGCTTTCTTT.

The chain combines TRBV6-5 with TRBJ2-7; TRBD1 aligns across 10 bases. This CDR3 comprises 13 residues. CDR1 and CDR2 from the germline V gene are MNHEY and SVGAGI. V trimming: 6 bases; J trimming: 9 bases; junction bases outside the gene matches: 8. The DNA of the CDR3 is TGTGCCAGCAGACGACAGGGGGCCATCTCGCAGTACTTC. Translation gives CASRRQGAISQYF.

This chain links TRBV30 with TRBJ1-2; TRBD1 agrees at 7 bases. Unmatched junction bases numbered 10, after V lost 2 bases and J lost 4 bases. Looked up from germline, CDR1 is GTSNPN and CDR2 is SVGIG (reference sequence). CDR3 size: 15 residues. Here the CDR3 reads CAWSKETGWVYGYTF. The CDR3 DNA sequence: TGTGCCTGGAGTAAGGAGACAGGGTGGGTCTATGGCTACACCTTC. Variable domain in full (rest from reference TRBV30 and TRBJ1-2): SQTIHQWPATLVQPVGSPLSLECTVEGTSNPNLYWYRQAAGRGLQLLFYSVGIGQISSEVPQNLSASRPQDRQFILSSKKLLLSDSGFYLCAWSKETGWVYGYTFGSGTRLTVV.

Worth noting for this clone: Other DNA variants within this sample encode the same CDR3. The chain joins TRBV5-1 to TRBJ1-2; TRBD1 is a possible D gene (5 bases). This CDR3 is 13 amino acids long. Trimming cost V 1 base and J 4 bases, with 8 bases left between them. CDR1 is SGHRS, CDR2 YFSETQ, per germline. CDR3 sequence (DNA): TGCGCCAGCAGCTTGTCAGGGATCTATGGCTACACCTTC. Protein sequence: CASSLSGIYGYTF. The full variable domain, in which reference TRBV5-1 and TRBJ1-2 provide the parts outside the CDR3, is KAGVTQTPRYLIKTRGQQVTLSCSPISGHRSVSWYQQTPGQGLQFLFEYFSETQRNKGNFPGRFSGRQFSNSRSEMNVSTLELGDSALYLCASSLSGIYGYTFGSGTRLTVV.

Regarding this clone: This same CDR3 is encoded by further DNA sequences in the sample. V and J are TRBV5-1 and TRBJ2-7; 9 bases match TRBD1. CDR1 is SGHRS, CDR2 YFSETQ, per germline. The CDR3 runs to 14 residues. Unmatched junction bases numbered 0, after V lost 0 bases and J lost 2 bases. The CDR3: CASSLGDRAYEQYF. DNA of the CDR3: TGCGCCAGCAGCTTGGGGGACAGGGCCTACGAGCAGTACTTC.